The 9 T cell receptor beta chains given below trace back to one sample, sequenced in a study of cytomegalovirus exposure and HLA in healthy donors. PCR was performed using 60 Vbeta and 13 Jbeta primers. The protocol was immunoSEQ multiplex PCR, while the TCRdb copy is restricted to in-frame clones and leaves out a portion. The data show 150,000 or so clones, with approximately 84% seen just once and 1.5% to 2.5% held by the top ten. Specimen: PBMCs. These receptors were taken from a woman between 40 and 50 years old in good health and CMV-seronegative.

The rearrangement uses TRBV27 and TRBJ2-1, with D tentatively TRBD1 (5 bases). The germline V and J ends were trimmed by 4 bases and 0 bases, with 13 bases remaining between them. The CDR3 totals 16 residues. Germline V lookup: CDR1 MNHEY, CDR2 SMNVEV (reference sequence). The CDR3 bases are TGTGCCAGCAGTTCACCTAGACAGAGCTCCTACAATGAGCAGTTCTTC. Translating it yields CASSSPRQSSYNEQFF.

The rearrangement joins TRBV5-1 to TRBJ2-1; 9 bases line up with TRBD2. V gave up 7 bases and J gave up 10 bases; unmatched junction bases: 6. The CDR3 has 12 residues. Germline lookup yields CDR1 SGHRS and CDR2 YFSETQ. The CDR3 DNA sequence: TGCGCCAGCGGGTTAGCGGGAGAGGAGCAGTTCTTC. As protein: CASGLAGEEQFF.

The chain recombines TRBV7-2 with TRBJ2-7, with a tentative D call TRBD2 (5 bases). The CDR3 spans 17 residues. CDR1 and CDR2 from the germline V gene are SGHTA and FQGNSA. With 2 bases removed from V and 0 bases from J, the gap between germline ends came to 17 bases. Here the CDR3 reads CASSLRAETSLSYEQYF. The CDR3, as DNA: TGTGCCAGCAGCTTAAGAGCGGAGACCTCTCTCTCCTACGAGCAGTACTTC.

The chain employs TRBV7-8 and TRBJ2-1; 13 nucleotides align to TRBD2. The germline V gene encodes CDR1 SGHVS and CDR2 FQNEAQ. This CDR3 has 17 amino acids. The V segment lost 5 bases and the J segment 0 bases; nucleotides outside the gene matches: 4. The CDR3 loop is CASSPGLAGVSYNEQFF. The CDR3 region has the DNA TGTGCCAGCAGCCCAGGACTAGCGGGAGTCTCCTACAATGAGCAGTTCTTC.

A few counts support this clone. This chain links TRBV6-5 with TRBJ1-5, with a possible D match to TRBD1 (5 bases). From germline, CDR1 is MNHEY and CDR2 SVGAGI. Trimming stripped 1 base from V and 6 bases from J, with 10 bases between. There are 14 residues in the CDR3. For the CDR3, the DNA is TGTGCCAGCAGTTACTATGGGGGGGGTCAGCCCCAGCATTTT. This translates into CASSYYGGGQPQHF.

The genes are TRBV6-5 and TRBJ1-1; TRBD1 might be the D (5 bases). The CDR3 extends over 14 amino acids. V gave up 0 bases and J gave up 1 base, with 6 bases separating them. Germline CDR1 is MNHEY and CDR2 is SVGAGI. CDR3 protein: CASSYSQGNTEAFF. The CDR3 DNA is TGTGCCAGCAGTTACTCTCAGGGGAACACTGAAGCTTTCTTT.

The genes are TRBV19 and TRBJ2-7; D unresolved. Trimming took 1 base from V and 0 from J, leaving 10 bases between them. Germline CDR1 is LNHDA and CDR2 is SQIVND (reference sequence). The CDR3 runs 15 residues. The CDR3 reads CASSIVFQASYEQYF. In DNA, the CDR3 is TGTGCCAGTAGTATAGTATTCCAAGCCTCCTACGAGCAGTACTTC.

This chain uses TRBV6-1 with TRBJ2-7, with 7 bases fitting TRBD2. In germline, CDR1 is MNHNS, CDR2 SASEGT. The length of the CDR3 is 14 residues. The trim removed 7 bases at V and 5 bases at J, leaving 11 bases unmatched. The CDR3 DNA is TGTGCCAGCACTCTGGGGGGGGTAAGCGACGAGCAGTACTTC. Protein sequence: CASTLGGVSDEQYF.

The chain has TRBV10-3 and TRBJ1-2, with TRBD1 identical over 8 bases. Germline lookup yields CDR1 ENHRY and CDR2 SYGVKD. The CDR3 runs to 13 residues. After removal of 2 bases from V and 7 bases from J, the junction contained 3 bases not matched to a gene. The CDR3 bases are TGTGCCATCAGTGAGGGACAGGGCCCTGGCTACACCTTC. It is translated as CAISEGQGPGYTF.